The 27 T cell receptor beta chains in this list originate from one sample, sequenced in a study of T cell repertoires and HLA-DP antigens. Profiled with immunoSEQ multiplex PCR; TCRdb holds only in-frame clones, not every one. The profile shows 75,000 to 90,000 clones, about 89% of them singletons. No antigen is known for these receptors. The sequencing input was CD4+ T cells from PBMCs. These receptors were taken from a man in his forties or fifties in good health and CMV-seronegative.

The J gene is TRBJ2-7, the V gene TRBV5-1; D uncertain. The CDR3 is 15 residues long. Trimming took 4 bases from V and 4 from J, leaving 18 bases between them. CDR1 and CDR2 from the germline V gene are SGHRS and YFSETQ. CDR3 sequence: CASSPTGAPQYEQYF. Here the CDR3 DNA reads TGCGCCAGCAGCCCGACGGGTGCCCCCCAGTACGAGCAGTACTTC.

The chain recombines TRBV7-2 with TRBJ2-3; no firm D call. The CDR3 has 14 amino acids. CDR1 is SGHTA, CDR2 FQGNSA, per germline. Trimming pared 5 bases from V and 4 bases from J, leaving 13 bases between. The CDR3 nucleotides read TGTGCCAGCAGCCAAGGATTAGCTTCAGATACGCAGTATTTT. Encoded protein: CASSQGLASDTQYF.

This sequence joins TRBV21-1 and TRBJ2-7; TRBD1 is the table's D call and was not checked against the DNA. TRBV21-1 is termed a pseudogene. The CDR3 totals 14 residues. This chain's CDR3 is CASSKVRTNYEQYF. In DNA, the CDR3 is TGTGCCAGCAGCAAAGTCCGGACAAACTACGAGCAGTACTTC.

The chain is built from TRBV7-9 and TRBJ2-5; TRBD1 or TRBD2 may be the D gene (5 bases each). The CDR3 extends over 15 amino acids. Trimming removed 3 bases from V and 4 bases from J, with 15 bases in between. CDR1 is SEHNR and CDR2 is FQNEAQ in the germline V gene (reference sequence). The CDR3 DNA follows: TGTGCCAGCAGCTTCACCGGGACGGGCAGAGAGACCCAGTACTTC. Amino acid sequence: CASSFTGTGRETQYF. Full variable domain (missing parts from reference TRBV7-9 and TRBJ2-5): DTGVSQNPRHKITKRGQNVTFRCDPISEHNRLYWYRQTLGQGPEFLTYFQNEAQLEKSRLLSDRFSAERPKGSFSTLEIQRTEQGDSAMYLCASSFTGTGRETQYFGPGTRLLVL.

J is TRBJ2-3 and V is TRBV30; 10 positions match TRBD1. Germline V gene lookup returns CDR1 GTSNPN and CDR2 SVGIG (reference sequence). Trimming at V came to 5 bases and at J to 5 bases, leaving 10 bases not matched to a gene. The CDR3 loop spans 15 amino acids. In DNA, the CDR3 is TGTGCCTGGGGACCGGGACAGGGGTTGCGAGATACGCAGTATTTT. Amino acid sequence: CAWGPGQGLRDTQYF. Full variable domain (missing parts from reference TRBV30 and TRBJ2-3): SQTIHQWPATLVQPVGSPLSLECTVEGTSNPNLYWYRQAAGRGLQLLFYSVGIGQISSEVPQNLSASRPQDRQFILSSKKLLLSDSGFYLCAWGPGQGLRDTQYFGPGTRLTVL.

V is TRBV4-1 and J is TRBJ1-4, with D hard to call. Per the germline V gene, CDR1 is MGHRA and CDR2 is YSYEKL. V lost 4 bases, J lost 0 bases, and 9 bases lay in between. The length of the CDR3 is 15 residues. CDR3 coding DNA: TGCGCCAGCAGCCCAGTGGGTGCAACTAATGAAAAACTGTTTTTT. This gives the protein CASSPVGATNEKLFF.

The chain employs TRBV28 and TRBJ1-4, with TRBD1 matching over 7 bases. This CDR3 region has 16 residues. V lost 6 bases, J lost 6 bases, and 13 bases stayed unmatched. The germline CDR1 and CDR2 sequences are MDHEN and SYDVKM. The CDR3 sequence is CASSNQGGAMDEKLFF. The CDR3 nucleotides are TGTGCCAGCAGCAACCAGGGGGGAGCGATGGATGAAAAACTGTTTTTT.

V and J are TRBV5-4 and TRBJ2-3, with 7 bases identical to TRBD2. This CDR3 contains 16 residues. V shed 0 bases and J 2 bases; nucleotides not matched to a gene: 6. Germline V gene lookup returns CDR1 SGHNT and CDR2 YYREEE (reference sequence). CDR3 protein: CASSLVTSWDTDTQYF. CDR3 bases: TGTGCCAGCAGCTTGGTGACTAGCTGGGACACAGATACGCAGTATTTT.

The chain has TRBV7-3 and TRBJ2-3, with D possibly being TRBD1 or TRBD2 (5 bases each). V lost 5 bases and J 4 bases, leaving 10 bases between the germline ends. Germline assignment: CDR1 SGHTA and CDR2 FQGTGA. CDR3 length equals 13 residues. CDR3 residues: CASSRGVSDTQYF. The CDR3 coding sequence is TGTGCCAGCAGCCGAGGGGTGTCAGATACGCAGTATTTT. Filled out from reference TRBV7-3 and TRBJ2-3, the complete variable domain reads GAGVSQTPSNKVTEKGKYVELRCDPISGHTALYWYRQSLGQGPEFLIYFQGTGAADDSGLPNDRFFAVRPEGSVSTLKIQRTERGDSAVYLCASSRGVSDTQYFGPGTRLTVL.

The chain recombines TRBV6-1 with TRBJ1-5; TRBD1 agrees at 11 bases. CDR3 length equals 18 residues. The J segment lost 0 bases and the V segment lost 4 bases, leaving 8 bases of the junction unmatched. Germline assignment: CDR1 MNHNS and CDR2 SASEGT. CDR3 region: CASSGDRGSTNSNQPQHF. CDR3 DNA: TGTGCCAGCAGTGGGGACAGGGGGTCAACTAATAGCAATCAGCCCCAGCATTTT.

The J gene is TRBJ1-4, the V gene TRBV5-5; D is ambiguous. Trimming pared 5 bases from V and 8 bases from J, leaving 19 bases between. Germline CDR1 and CDR2: SGHKS and YYEKEE (reference sequence). This CDR3 region has 15 residues. The CDR3: CASRSLRTPGEKLFF. The CDR3 DNA is TGTGCCAGCAGGTCTCTTCGGACGCCGGGCGAAAAACTGTTTTTT.

V and J are TRBV7-9 and TRBJ2-7, with 8 bases lining up with TRBD1. The V segment lost 3 bases and the J segment 6 bases; nucleotides outside the gene matches: 7. The CDR3 loop spans 14 amino acids. Germline values: CDR1 SEHNR, CDR2 FQNEAQ (reference sequence). Here the CDR3 DNA reads TGTGCCAGCAGCTTCGGACAGGGAACTGGCGAGCAGTACTTC. This encodes CASSFGQGTGEQYF.

The V call is TRBV18, the J call TRBJ2-5; D is unresolved. The CDR3 is made up of 14 amino acids. Trimming shortened V by 5 bases and J by 2 bases, and 12 bases separated the two germline ends. Germline V gives CDR1 KGHSH, CDR2 LQKENI. CDR3 region: CASSVSKGQETQYF. CDR3 bases: TGTGCCAGCTCAGTCTCCAAGGGACAAGAGACCCAGTACTTC.

The V call is TRBV5-1, the J call TRBJ2-5; TRBD2 aligns across 12 bases. V shed 0 bases, J shed 5 bases, and the junction held 5 bases outside the gene matches. CDR1 SGHRS and CDR2 YFSETQ come from the germline V gene. The CDR3 runs 16 residues. The CDR3, as DNA: TGCGCCAGCAGCTTGGGACTAGCGGGAGTCCGGGAGACCCAGTACTTC. Protein product: CASSLGLAGVRETQYF.

V usage is TRBV27 and J usage is TRBJ2-3; 9 bases match TRBD1. There are 16 residues in the CDR3. J lost 4 bases, V lost 2 bases, and 7 bases had no gene match. Germline V CDR1 and CDR2: MNHEY, SMNVEV (reference sequence). The chain's CDR3 is CASSLLGQGASDTQYF. In nucleotides, the CDR3 is TGTGCCAGCAGTTTACTGGGACAGGGTGCATCAGATACGCAGTATTTT.

The CDR3 sequence is CASSQATPGLAAISYEQYF. CDR3 nucleotide sequence: TGCGCCAGCAGCCAAGCTACTCCGGGACTAGCGGCGATCTCCTACGAGCAGTACTTC. The chain employs TRBV4-1 and TRBJ2-7; the match to TRBD2 covers 11 bases. Trimming took 1 base from V and 0 from J; bases not matched to a gene: 11. The CDR3 is made up of 19 amino acids. CDR1 MGHRA and CDR2 YSYEKL come from the germline V gene.

The chain joins TRBV27 to TRBJ2-7, with D perhaps matching TRBD1 or TRBD2 (5 bases each). This CDR3 spans 13 amino acids. V lost 5 bases and J lost 3, with 11 bases in between. Per germline, CDR1 MNHEY and CDR2 SMNVEV (reference sequence). The CDR3 loop reads CASSRDQSYEQYF. CDR3 DNA sequence: TGTGCCAGCAGTAGGGACCAAAGCTACGAGCAGTACTTC.

The rearrangement uses TRBV19 and TRBJ2-1; D remains unclear. CDR1 LNHDA and CDR2 SQIVND come from the germline V gene (reference sequence). The CDR3 contains 15 residues. V was trimmed by 4 bases and J by 2 bases, leaving 12 bases between them. The CDR3 region is CASSKERAPYNEQFF. The CDR3 DNA reads TGTGCCAGTAGTAAAGAGCGAGCCCCCTACAATGAGCAGTTCTTC.

The chain joins TRBV10-2 to TRBJ2-5; D assignment may be TRBD1 or TRBD2 (5 bases each). The CDR3 covers 14 residues. The germline V gene has CDR1 WSHSY and CDR2 SAAADI. V lost 5 bases and J lost 1, with 11 bases in between. The CDR3 is CASSYEGFQETQYF. Written as DNA, the CDR3 is TGCGCCAGCAGTTATGAGGGGTTCCAAGAGACCCAGTACTTC.

CDR3 sequence reads: CASRRQAVNEKLFF. CDR3 sequence (DNA): TGTGCCAGCAGGCGACAGGCCGTTAATGAAAAACTGTTTTTT. The V gene is TRBV2, the J gene TRBJ1-4; a weak D match, TRBD1 (6 bases). Germline V gene sequence: CDR1 SNHLY, CDR2 FYNNEI. The CDR3 length is 14 residues. Trimming stripped 6 bases from V and 4 bases from J, with 12 bases between.

The V call is TRBV6-6, the J call TRBJ1-6; 8 positions agree with TRBD1. V dropped 6 bases and J dropped 8; count of bases not matched to a gene: 3. Germline CDR1 and CDR2: MNHNY and SVGAGI (reference sequence). This CDR3 contains 13 residues. The CDR3 DNA sequence: TGTGCCAGCAGGGGACAGGAGGATTCACCCCTCCACTTT. Encoded protein: CASRGQEDSPLHF.

This clone was picked up a small number of times. The rearrangement uses TRBV10-3 and TRBJ1-6; D is uncertain. There are 12 residues in the CDR3. Germline V gives CDR1 ENHRY, CDR2 SYGVKD. The ends were cut back, 2 bases at V and 9 bases at J, with 5 bases in the middle. The DNA of the CDR3 is TGTGCCATCAGTGAGGACCCTTCACCCCTCCACTTT. This encodes CAISEDPSPLHF.

The rearrangement links TRBV6-6 to TRBJ1-2; 9 bases fit TRBD1. This CDR3 comprises 14 residues. Germline lookup yields CDR1 MNHNY and CDR2 SVGAGI (reference sequence). V trimming: 6 bases; J trimming: 5 bases; junction bases outside the gene matches: 7. CDR3 DNA: TGTGCCAGCAGACCGACAGGGGGAGGATATGGCTACACCTTC. Translated: CASRPTGGGYGYTF.

This rearrangement joins TRBV4-1 to TRBJ2-5; tentative D call: TRBD1 (5 bases). CDR1 MGHRA and CDR2 YSYEKL come from the germline V gene. The CDR3 has 18 amino acids. Trimming stripped 1 base from V and 5 bases from J, with 23 bases between. CDR3 residues: CASSQGLTMAGFGETQYF. The CDR3 DNA reads as TGCGCCAGCAGCCAAGGGCTGACGATGGCAGGGTTTGGTGAGACCCAGTACTTC.

The chain is built from TRBV11-2 and TRBJ2-1; 10 nucleotides agree with TRBD2. V gave up 5 bases and J gave up 4 bases; unmatched junction bases: 5. The CDR3 covers 15 residues. Per the germline V gene, CDR1 is SGHAT and CDR2 is FQNNGV. The CDR3 coding sequence is TGTGCCAGCAGCCGCCTAGCGGGAGCGTACAATGAGCAGTTCTTC. This translates into CASSRLAGAYNEQFF.

The chain couples TRBV19 to TRBJ2-5; 8 bases fit TRBD2. Germline V gives CDR1 LNHDA, CDR2 SQIVND (reference sequence). CDR3 length: 15 residues. The junction had 8 bases not matched to a gene; V was cut back by 4 bases and J by 4 bases. CDR3 coding DNA: TGTGCCAGTAGTACACTCACGGGGGGGCGAGAGACCCAGTACTTC. It encodes CASSTLTGGRETQYF.

This CDR3 is CASSLTAGGSDEQFF. Written as DNA, the CDR3 is TGTGCCAGCAGCTTAACAGCGGGGGGATCGGATGAGCAGTTCTTC. The chain has TRBV7-3 and TRBJ2-1, with 9 bases fitting TRBD2. CDR1 and CDR2 from the germline V gene are SGHTA and FQGTGA. J lost 8 bases, V lost 0 bases, and 5 bases had no gene match. The CDR3 is 15 residues long.